The 4 T cell receptor beta chains presented below share a single source sample, sequenced in a study of identical twins. TCRdb fed the 5' RACE reads into MiXCR, producing one record per CDR3 protein. This table has approximately 210,000 distinct CDR3 sequences, around 9.6% appearing once. The sample taken for sequencing was memory (CD45RO+) T cells sorted from blood. These receptors were collected from a woman aged 18-29 years in good health.

This clonotype was seen repeatedly, ten times or more. The chain employs TRBV4-3 and TRBJ2-6, with D perhaps TRBD2 (5 bases). V was trimmed by 0 bases and J by 2 bases, leaving 5 bases between them. Germline lookup yields CDR1 LGHNA and CDR2 YSLEER. CDR3 length equals 15 residues. The CDR3 region is CASSQERAGANVLTF. CDR3 bases: TGCGCCAGCAGCCAAGAGAGGGCTGGGGCCAACGTCCTGACTTTC.

This clonotype was recorded at least ten times. This chain joins TRBV7-9 and TRBJ1-2; D uncertain. Germline-derived CDR1 and CDR2 are SEHNR and FQNEAQ (reference sequence). V was shortened by 4 bases and J by 6 bases, with 12 bases between the two germline ends. This CDR3 contains 13 residues. The CDR3 DNA reads as TGTGCCAGCAGCTGGACCACAGAGGATGGCTACACCTTC. This translates into CASSWTTEDGYTF.

The genes are TRBV20-1 and TRBJ1-2; no clear D. Germline V gene sequence: CDR1 DFQATT, CDR2 SNEGSKA (reference sequence). The CDR3 loop spans 12 amino acids. The germline V and J ends were trimmed by 5 bases and 4 bases, with 11 bases remaining between them. CDR3 coding DNA: TGCAGTGCTTCCGGACCTTCCTATGGCTACACCTTC. It is translated as CSASGPSYGYTF.

Many counts were recorded for this clonotype. The chain carries TRBV6-1 and TRBJ2-7; 7 bases fit TRBD1. Trimming cost V 5 bases and J 3 bases; bases outside gene matches: 7. Germline V gene lookup returns CDR1 MNHNS and CDR2 SASEGT. This CDR3 region has 14 residues. CDR3 coding DNA: TGTGCCAGCAGTCCTGCTCCAGGGGGCTACGAGCAGTACTTC. This gives the protein CASSPAPGGYEQYF.